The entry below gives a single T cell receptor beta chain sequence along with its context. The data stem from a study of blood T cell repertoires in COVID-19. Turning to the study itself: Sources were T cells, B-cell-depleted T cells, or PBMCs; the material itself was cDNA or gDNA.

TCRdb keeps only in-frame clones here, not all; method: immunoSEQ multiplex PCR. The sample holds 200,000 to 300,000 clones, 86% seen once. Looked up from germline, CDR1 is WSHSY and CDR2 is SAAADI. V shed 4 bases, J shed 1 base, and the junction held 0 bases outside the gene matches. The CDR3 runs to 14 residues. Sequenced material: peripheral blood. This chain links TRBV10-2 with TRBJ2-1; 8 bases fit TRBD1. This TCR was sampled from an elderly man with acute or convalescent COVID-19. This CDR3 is CASSGQGSYNEQFF. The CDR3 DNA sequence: TGCGCCAGCAGTGGACAGGGGTCCTACAATGAGCAGTTCTTC.